This T cell receptor beta chain was identified during a study of T cells in Graves' hyperthyroidism and ophthalmopathy. Researchers took RNA transcripts and amplified the TCR beta CDR3 regions from them. The HTBI primer set served for first-round RT-PCR of the TCR CDR3. Each CDR3 protein is one row after TCRdb ran MiXCR on the multiplex PCR reads. The data contain approximately 200,000 distinct CDR3 sequences, 15% to 20% of them singletons. The clonotype was recovered from a man aged 35 to 55 with Graves' hyperthyroidism. The sequenced sample consisted of blood.

CDR3 in amino acids: CASSFQGPEDTQYF. Written as DNA, the CDR3 is TGTGCCAGCAGTTTCCAGGGACCAGAAGATACGCAGTATTTT. This chain joins TRBV12-3 or TRBV12-4 and TRBJ2-3; D assignment may be TRBD1 or TRBD2 (5 bases each). The CDR3 covers 14 residues. V was shortened by 3 bases and J by 5 bases, with 12 bases between the two germline ends.